This T cell receptor (beta chain) was retrieved from a study of PD-1 blockade in classical Hodgkin lymphoma (dated by TCRdb to 2019 to 2021). General notes on the study: To define a peripheral blood immune signature of response to PD-1 blockade in classical Hodgkin lymphoma, the study combined TCR beta sequencing with CyTOF. What the study reported, not specific to this receptor: The study was limited to a single clinical trial cohort, and causes of repertoire differences, possibly disease activity or prior therapy, remained undefined. Baseline TCR diversity was reported as lower in newly diagnosed patients than in healthy donors, and lower still in relapsed/refractory patients.

Comments on this clone: Its recognized antigen is unknown. Base qualities are not provided; no much larger clone lies one nucleotide away.

Genomic DNA was isolated using the Qiagen DNeasy kit from unsorted PBMCs as well as from negatively selected CD4+ and CD8+ fractions. Using primers that anneal to V and J segments, immunoSEQ multiplex PCR amplified the TCR beta CDR3 regions. A synthetic immune receptor repertoire was used to minimize amplification bias, and any residual bias was removed computationally once sequencing was done. Per the original workflow: Custom Python scripts were used to quantify repertoire diversity as the Shannon entropy index. The unsorted, CD4+ and CD8+ repertoires were each analyzed separately, with the exception of combined analyses, where CD4+ and CD8+ sequences were merged in silico. In its TCRdb copy, this immuneACCESS table keeps in-frame sequences only and misses some clones. Where compared with another copy, unresolved V genes explain less than half of these, and the others have no known cause. For V, J and clone size, that table is used; D and trimming come from the DNA. The sample table contains fewer than 35,000 clones; only one count was recorded for 85% to 95% of them. The top ten hold around 2.5% of the sample.

This sample's time point label indicates: newly diagnosed, previously untreated cHL patient sample. To serve as a comparison group for the relapsed/refractory trial patients, PBMCs were sequenced from patients with newly diagnosed, previously untreated classical Hodgkin lymphoma. After peripheral blood was drawn into 8 mL Vacutainer Cell Preparation Tubes, PBMCs were isolated by centrifugation and then cryopreserved. Its CDR3 holds 13 amino acids, cysteine through phenylalanine. CDR3 DNA only is kept here, 39 bases in frame from base 1. Trimming removed 0 bases from V and 12 bases from J, leaving 12 bases between the germline ends. CDR1 and CDR2, per the germline V gene, are SGHAT and FQNNGV.

The clonotype was recovered from a human donor with classical Hodgkin lymphoma. Source material: peripheral blood mononuclear cells (PBMCs). The sequence joins TRBV11-2 to TRBJ2-1; the D gene lacks a confident call. The CDR3 in this case is CASSLEPPRRQFF. The DNA reads as follows: TGTGCCAGCAGCTTAGAGCCCCCCCGTCGGCAGTTCTTC.